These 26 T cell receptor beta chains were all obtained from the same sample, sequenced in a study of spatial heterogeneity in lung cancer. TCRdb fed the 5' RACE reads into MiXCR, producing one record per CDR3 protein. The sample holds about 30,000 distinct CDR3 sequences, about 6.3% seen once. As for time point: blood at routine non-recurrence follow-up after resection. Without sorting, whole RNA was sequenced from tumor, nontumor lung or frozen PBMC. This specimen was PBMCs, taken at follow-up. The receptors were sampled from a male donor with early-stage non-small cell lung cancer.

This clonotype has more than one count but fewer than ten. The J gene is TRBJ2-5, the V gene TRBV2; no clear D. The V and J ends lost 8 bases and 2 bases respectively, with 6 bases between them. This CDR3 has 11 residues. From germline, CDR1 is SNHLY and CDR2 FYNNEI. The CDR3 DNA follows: TGTGCCAGCGGAGTACAAGAGACCCAGTACTTC. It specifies CASGVQETQYF. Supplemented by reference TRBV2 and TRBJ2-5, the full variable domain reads EPEVTQTPSHQVTQMGQEVILRCVPISNHLYFYWYRQILGQKVEFLVSFYNNEISEKSEIFDDQFSVERPDGSNFTLKIRSTKLEDSAMYFCASGVQETQYFGPGTRLLVL.

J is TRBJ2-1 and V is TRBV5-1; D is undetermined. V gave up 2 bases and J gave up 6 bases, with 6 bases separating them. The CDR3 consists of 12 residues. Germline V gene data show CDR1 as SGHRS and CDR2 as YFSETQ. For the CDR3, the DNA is TGCGCCAGCAGCTTCTCGAGCAATGAGCAGTTCTTC. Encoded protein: CASSFSSNEQFF.

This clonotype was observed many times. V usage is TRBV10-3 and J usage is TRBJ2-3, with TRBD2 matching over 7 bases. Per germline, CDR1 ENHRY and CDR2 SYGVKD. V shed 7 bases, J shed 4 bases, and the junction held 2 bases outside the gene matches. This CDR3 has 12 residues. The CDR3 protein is CAINRGADTQYF. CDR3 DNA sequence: TGTGCCATCAATCGGGGGGCAGATACGCAGTATTTT.

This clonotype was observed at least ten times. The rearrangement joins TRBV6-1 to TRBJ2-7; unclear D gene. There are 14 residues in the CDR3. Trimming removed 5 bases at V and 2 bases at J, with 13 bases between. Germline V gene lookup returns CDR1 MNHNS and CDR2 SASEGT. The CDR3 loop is CASSPLGRTYEQYV. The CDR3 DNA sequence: TGTGCCAGCAGTCCCTTGGGCAGGACCTACGAGCAGTACGTC.

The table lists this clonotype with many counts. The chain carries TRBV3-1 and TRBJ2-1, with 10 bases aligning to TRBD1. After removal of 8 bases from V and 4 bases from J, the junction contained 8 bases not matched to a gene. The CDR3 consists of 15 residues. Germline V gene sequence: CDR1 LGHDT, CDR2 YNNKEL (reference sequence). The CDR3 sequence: CASLAGTGAYNEQFF. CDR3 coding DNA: TGTGCCAGCCTTGCTGGGACAGGGGCATACAATGAGCAGTTCTTC.

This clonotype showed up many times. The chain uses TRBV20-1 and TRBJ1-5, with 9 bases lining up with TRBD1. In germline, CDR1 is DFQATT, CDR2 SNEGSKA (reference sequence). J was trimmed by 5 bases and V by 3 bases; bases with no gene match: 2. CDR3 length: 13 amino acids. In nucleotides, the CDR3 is TGCAGTGCTAGGACAGGGGGGGATCAGCCCCAGCATTTT. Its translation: CSARTGGDQPQHF.

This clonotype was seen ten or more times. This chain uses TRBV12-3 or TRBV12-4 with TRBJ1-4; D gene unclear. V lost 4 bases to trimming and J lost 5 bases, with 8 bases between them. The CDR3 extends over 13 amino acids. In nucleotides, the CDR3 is TGTGCCAGCAGTTCTGGAACAAATGAAAAACTGTTTTTT. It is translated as CASSSGTNEKLFF.

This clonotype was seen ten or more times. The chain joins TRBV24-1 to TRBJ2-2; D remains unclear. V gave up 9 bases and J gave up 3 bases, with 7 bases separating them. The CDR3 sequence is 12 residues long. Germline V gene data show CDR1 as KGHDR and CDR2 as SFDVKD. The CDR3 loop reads CATQDDTGELFF. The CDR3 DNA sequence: TGTGCCACCCAGGACGACACCGGGGAGCTGTTTTTT.

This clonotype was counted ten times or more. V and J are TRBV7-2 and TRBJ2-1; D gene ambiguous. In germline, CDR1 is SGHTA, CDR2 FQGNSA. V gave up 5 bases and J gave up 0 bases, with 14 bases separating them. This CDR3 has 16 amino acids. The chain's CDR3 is CASSKDRPSSYNEQFF. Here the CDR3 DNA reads TGTGCCAGCAGCAAGGACCGACCGAGCTCCTACAATGAGCAGTTCTTC.

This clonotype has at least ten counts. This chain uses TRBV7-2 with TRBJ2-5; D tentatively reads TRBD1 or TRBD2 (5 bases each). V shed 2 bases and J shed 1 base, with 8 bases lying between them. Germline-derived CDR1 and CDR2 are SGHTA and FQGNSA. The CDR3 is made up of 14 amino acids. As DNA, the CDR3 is TGTGCCAGCAGCTTATCGGGGCTCCAAGAGACCCAGTACTTC. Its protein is CASSLSGLQETQYF.

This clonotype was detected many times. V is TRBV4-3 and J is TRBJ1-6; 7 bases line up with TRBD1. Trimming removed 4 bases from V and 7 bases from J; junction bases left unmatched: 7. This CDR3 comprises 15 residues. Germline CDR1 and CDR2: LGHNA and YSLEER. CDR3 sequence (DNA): TGCGCCAGCAGCCGTATAACAGGGGACAATTCACCCCTCCACTTT. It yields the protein CASSRITGDNSPLHF.

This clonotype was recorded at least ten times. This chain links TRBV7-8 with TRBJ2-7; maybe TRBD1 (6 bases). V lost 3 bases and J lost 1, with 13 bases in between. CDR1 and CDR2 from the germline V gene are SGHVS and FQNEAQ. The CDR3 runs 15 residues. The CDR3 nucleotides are TGTGCCAGCAGCTTTCGGGCAGGGGATTCCTACGAGCAGTACTTC. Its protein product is CASSFRAGDSYEQYF.

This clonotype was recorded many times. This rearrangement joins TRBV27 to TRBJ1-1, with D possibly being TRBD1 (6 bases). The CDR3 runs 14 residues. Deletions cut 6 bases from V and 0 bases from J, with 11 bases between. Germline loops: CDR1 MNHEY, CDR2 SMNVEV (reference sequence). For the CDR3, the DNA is TGTGCCAGCAGCCGCCGGACAGTGAACACTGAAGCTTTCTTT. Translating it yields CASSRRTVNTEAFF.

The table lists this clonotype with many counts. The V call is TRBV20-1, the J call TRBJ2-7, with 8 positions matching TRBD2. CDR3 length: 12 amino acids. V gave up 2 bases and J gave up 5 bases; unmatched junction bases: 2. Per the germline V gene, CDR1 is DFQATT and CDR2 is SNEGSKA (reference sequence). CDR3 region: CSARSGGDEQYV. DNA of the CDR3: TGCAGTGCTAGATCCGGGGGGGACGAGCAGTACGTC.

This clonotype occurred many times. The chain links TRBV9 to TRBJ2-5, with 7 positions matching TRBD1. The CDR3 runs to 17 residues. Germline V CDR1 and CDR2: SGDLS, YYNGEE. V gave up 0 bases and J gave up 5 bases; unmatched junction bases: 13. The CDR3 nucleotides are TGTGCCAGCAGCGTAGGCACAGGGGACACGATAGGGGAGACCCAGTACTTC. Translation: CASSVGTGDTIGETQYF.

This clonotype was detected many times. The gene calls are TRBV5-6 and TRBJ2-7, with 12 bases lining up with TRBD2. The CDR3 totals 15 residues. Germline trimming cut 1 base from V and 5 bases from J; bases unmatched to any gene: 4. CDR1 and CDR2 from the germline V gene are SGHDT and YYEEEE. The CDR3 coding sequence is TGTGCCAGCAGCTTGACTAGCGGGGGGAAGAACGAGCAGTACTTC. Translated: CASSLTSGGKNEQYF.

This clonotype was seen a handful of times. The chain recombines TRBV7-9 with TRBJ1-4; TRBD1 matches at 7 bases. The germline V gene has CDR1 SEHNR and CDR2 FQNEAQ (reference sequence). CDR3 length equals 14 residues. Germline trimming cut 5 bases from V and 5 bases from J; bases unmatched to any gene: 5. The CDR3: CASSRQGGNEKLFF. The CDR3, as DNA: TGTGCCAGCAGCCGTCAGGGGGGGAATGAAAAACTGTTTTTT.

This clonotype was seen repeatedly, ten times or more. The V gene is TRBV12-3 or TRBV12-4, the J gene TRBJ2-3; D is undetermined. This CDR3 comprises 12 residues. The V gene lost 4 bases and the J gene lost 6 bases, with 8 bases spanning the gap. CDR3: CASSSLFDTQYF. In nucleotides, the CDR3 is TGTGCCAGCAGTTCCCTCTTCGATACGCAGTATTTT.

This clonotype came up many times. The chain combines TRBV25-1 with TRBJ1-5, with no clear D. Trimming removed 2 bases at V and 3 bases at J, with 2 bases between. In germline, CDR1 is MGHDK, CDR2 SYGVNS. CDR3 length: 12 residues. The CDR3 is CASSEDNQPQHF. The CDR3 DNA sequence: TGTGCCAGCAGTGAAGACAATCAGCCCCAGCATTTT.

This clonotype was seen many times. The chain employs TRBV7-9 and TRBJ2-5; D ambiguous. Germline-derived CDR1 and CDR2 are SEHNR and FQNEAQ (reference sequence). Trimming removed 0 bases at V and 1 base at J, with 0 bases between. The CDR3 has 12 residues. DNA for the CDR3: TGTGCCAGCAGCTTAGCCCAAGAGACCCAGTACTTC. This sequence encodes CASSLAQETQYF.

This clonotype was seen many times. DNA of the CDR3: TGTGCCAGCAGCCAAGACGCAGGGAGGTTATACAATGAGCAGTTCTTC. It yields the protein CASSQDAGRLYNEQFF. The genes are TRBV4-2 and TRBJ2-1; a weak D match, TRBD2 (6 bases). The V gene lost 0 bases and the J gene lost 4 bases, with 13 bases spanning the gap. The CDR3 has 16 amino acids. The germline CDR1 and CDR2 sequences are LGHNA and YNFKEQ.

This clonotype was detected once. The CDR3, as DNA: TGTGCCAGCAGATCCGGGACTATAGGCCTCACAGATACGCAGTATTTT. This translates into CASRSGTIGLTDTQYF. The chain carries TRBV12-3 or TRBV12-4 and TRBJ2-3; 7 bases line up with TRBD2. CDR3 size: 16 residues. J was trimmed by 2 bases and V by 6 bases; bases with no gene match: 11.

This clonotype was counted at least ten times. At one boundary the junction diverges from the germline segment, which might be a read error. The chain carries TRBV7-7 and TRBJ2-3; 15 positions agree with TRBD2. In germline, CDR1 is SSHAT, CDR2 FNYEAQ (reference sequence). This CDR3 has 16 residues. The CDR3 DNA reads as TGTGCTAGCAGCTCTGGACTAGCGGGGGGGACAGATACGCAGTATTTT. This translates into CASSSGLAGGTDTQYF.

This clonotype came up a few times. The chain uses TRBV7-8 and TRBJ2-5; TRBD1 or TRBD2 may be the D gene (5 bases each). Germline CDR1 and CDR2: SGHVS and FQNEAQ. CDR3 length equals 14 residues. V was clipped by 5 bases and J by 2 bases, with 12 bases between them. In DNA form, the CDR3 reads TGTGCCAGCAGCCGGGACGTGGCTCAAGAGACCCAGTACTTC. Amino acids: CASSRDVAQETQYF. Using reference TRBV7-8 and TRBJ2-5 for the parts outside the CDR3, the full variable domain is GAGVSQSPRYKVAKRGQDVALRCDPISGHVSLFWYQQALGQGPEFLTYFQNEAQLDKSGLPSDRFFAERPEGSVSTLKIQRTQQEDSAVYLCASSRDVAQETQYFGPGTRLLVL.

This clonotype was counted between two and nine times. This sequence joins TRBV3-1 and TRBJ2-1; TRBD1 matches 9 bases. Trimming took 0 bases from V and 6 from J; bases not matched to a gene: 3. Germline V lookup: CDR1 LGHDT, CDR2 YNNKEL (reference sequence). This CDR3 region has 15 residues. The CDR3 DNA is TGTGCCAGCAGCCAAGACGGGACAGGGAGCAATGAGCAGTTCTTC. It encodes CASSQDGTGSNEQFF.

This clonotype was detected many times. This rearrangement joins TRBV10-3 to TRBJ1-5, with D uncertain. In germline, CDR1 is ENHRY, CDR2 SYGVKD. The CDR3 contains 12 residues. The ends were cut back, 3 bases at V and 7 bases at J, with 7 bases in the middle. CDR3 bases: TGTGCCATCAGTGATCTTGAGCAGCCCCAGCATTTT. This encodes CAISDLEQPQHF.